This TCR beta chain emerged from a study of T cells in Graves' hyperthyroidism and ophthalmopathy. The table lists this clonotype with many counts. Amplification targeted TCR beta CDR3 regions from RNA transcripts. Primed by the HTBI set, a first-round RT-PCR was run on the TCR CDR3. TCRdb recomputed calls from the multiplex PCR reads with MiXCR, one row per CDR3 protein. The profile shows approximately 600,000 distinct CDR3 sequences, roughly 15% of them singletons. V lost 4 bases to trimming and J lost 3 bases; unmatched junction nucleotides: 5. There are 14 residues in the CDR3. Uncontrolled infection, other autoimmune disease, pregnancy or lactation led to exclusion.

This sequence was found in a woman aged 40 to 55 with Graves' ophthalmopathy. Sequencing used blood. The J gene is TRBJ2-7, the V gene TRBV12-3 or TRBV12-4; TRBD2 aligns across 8 bases. As DNA, the CDR3 is TGTGCCAGCAGTTCTCATAGCGGGAACTACGAGCAGTACTTC. It specifies CASSSHSGNYEQYF.